One sample yielded the 10 T cell receptor beta chains listed below, sequenced in a study of T cell responses to AZD1222 COVID-19 vaccine. The table came from immunoSEQ multiplex PCR; TCRdb's copy has only in-frame clones and leaves some out. The table lists about 120,000 clones, around 90% of them singletons, with 8.4% in the top ten. The specimen was peripheral blood, collected on day 0 of AZD1222 vaccination. The receptor source for this set is an adult in good health.

The DNA of the CDR3 is TGCGCCAGCAGTGGGGGGGACGGAGTCTATGGCTACACCTTC. It codes for CASSGGDGVYGYTF. The chain carries TRBV10-2 and TRBJ1-2; a possible D gene is TRBD1 (5 bases). This CDR3 spans 14 amino acids. The V end was cut by 4 bases, the J end by 4 bases, with 13 bases between. From germline, CDR1 is WSHSY and CDR2 SAAADI.

The V gene is TRBV3-1 (or the pseudogene TRBV3-2), the J gene TRBJ2-7; 8 positions agree with TRBD1. The length of the CDR3 is 15 residues. Trimming cost V 5 bases and J 0 bases; bases outside gene matches: 6. In germline, CDR1 is LGHDT, CDR2 YNNKEL (reference sequence). The CDR3 DNA follows: TGTGCCAGCAGCGCATACAGGGGGAGCTCCTACGAGCAGTACTTC. It specifies CASSAYRGSSYEQYF.

The chain links TRBV10-2 to TRBJ1-1; D gene ambiguous. V was pared by 3 bases and J by 5 bases, with 10 bases between. The CDR3 length is 13 residues. Germline V gene lookup returns CDR1 WSHSY and CDR2 SAAADI. The CDR3 sequence is CASSDLPGTEAFF. CDR3 coding DNA: TGCGCCAGCAGTGACCTGCCAGGTACTGAAGCTTTCTTT.

This chain connects TRBV5-1 to TRBJ1-4; no reliable D call. Germline V gene data show CDR1 as SGHRS and CDR2 as YFSETQ. Trimming took off 0 bases at V and 0 bases at J, with 9 bases between the two ends. This CDR3 contains 16 residues. This CDR3 is CASSLGSHATNEKLFF. The CDR3 region has the DNA TGCGCCAGCAGCTTGGGCAGCCATGCAACTAATGAAAAACTGTTTTTT.

The chain is built from TRBV2 and TRBJ2-2; 8 positions agree with TRBD2. Germline CDR1 is SNHLY and CDR2 is FYNNEI. This CDR3 has 15 residues. V trimming: 11 bases; J trimming: 4 bases; junction bases outside the gene matches: 12. The CDR3 reads CASGGVAGFTGELFF. CDR3 nucleotides: TGTGCCTCGGGGGGAGTAGCGGGGTTCACCGGGGAGCTGTTTTTT.

The chain has TRBV15 and TRBJ1-5; 7 bases are a match to TRBD1. CDR1 is LNHNV, CDR2 YYDKDF, per germline (reference sequence). The CDR3 is made up of 14 amino acids. The V and J ends lost 5 bases and 4 bases, in that order; junction bases with no gene match: 5. The CDR3 DNA reads as TGTGCCACCAGCGCCGGCAGGGGGAATCAGCCCCAGCATTTT. It specifies CATSAGRGNQPQHF.

V usage is TRBV7-9 and J usage is TRBJ2-2; D gene ambiguous. The germline V gene has CDR1 SEHNR and CDR2 FQNEAQ (reference sequence). The CDR3 is 12 amino acids. Trimming removed 3 bases from V and 3 bases from J, with 2 bases in between. CDR3 nucleotide sequence: TGTGCCAGCAGCTTCTACACCGGGGAGCTGTTTTTT. This translates into CASSFYTGELFF.

Concerning this clone: Other DNA sequences from this sample encode an identical CDR3 as well. The chain couples TRBV18 to TRBJ2-5; possible D gene TRBD2, 6 bases. CDR3 length: 13 amino acids. CDR1 is KGHSH and CDR2 is LQKENI in the germline V gene. Trimming pared 6 bases from V and 2 bases from J, leaving 10 bases between. CDR3 bases: TGTGCCAGCTCCCCGGGACTTCAAGAGACCCAGTACTTC. Translated, it gives CASSPGLQETQYF.

The rearrangement links TRBV19 to TRBJ2-4, with a tentative D call TRBD1 (5 bases). The V end lost 3 bases, the J end lost 0 bases, and 15 bases lay between the germline ends. The CDR3 length is 17 residues. The V gene's germline CDR1 is LNHDA and CDR2 SQIVND (reference sequence). The DNA for the CDR3 is TGTGCCAGTAGTATCCAAGACAGACCTCTAGCCAAAAACATTCAGTACTTC. Encoded protein: CASSIQDRPLAKNIQYF.

V is TRBV4-1 and J is TRBJ1-1; D is uncertain. The CDR3 loop spans 14 amino acids. The V end was cut by 3 bases, the J end by 0 bases, with 8 bases between. Germline V gene sequence: CDR1 MGHRA, CDR2 YSYEKL. In nucleotides, the CDR3 is TGCGCCAGCAGCCAGCCCCAGATGAACACTGAAGCTTTCTTT. Amino acids: CASSQPQMNTEAFF.